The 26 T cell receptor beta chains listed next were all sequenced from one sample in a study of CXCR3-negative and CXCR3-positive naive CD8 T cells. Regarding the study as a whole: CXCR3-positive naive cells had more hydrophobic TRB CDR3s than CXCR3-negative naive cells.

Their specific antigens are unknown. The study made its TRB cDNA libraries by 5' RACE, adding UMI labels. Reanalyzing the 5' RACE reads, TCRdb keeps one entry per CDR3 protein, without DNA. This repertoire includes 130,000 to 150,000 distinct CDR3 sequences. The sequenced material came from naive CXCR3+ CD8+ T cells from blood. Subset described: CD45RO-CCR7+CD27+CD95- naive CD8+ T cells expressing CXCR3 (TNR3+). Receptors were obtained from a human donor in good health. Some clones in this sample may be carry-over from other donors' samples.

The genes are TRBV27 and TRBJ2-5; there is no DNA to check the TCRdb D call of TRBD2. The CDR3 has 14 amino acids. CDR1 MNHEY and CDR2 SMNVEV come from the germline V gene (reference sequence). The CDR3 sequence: CASRQLEGPETQYF.

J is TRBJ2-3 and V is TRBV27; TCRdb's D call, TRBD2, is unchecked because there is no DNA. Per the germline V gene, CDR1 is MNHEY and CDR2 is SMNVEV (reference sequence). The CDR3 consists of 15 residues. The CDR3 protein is CASSYASGVVDTQYF.

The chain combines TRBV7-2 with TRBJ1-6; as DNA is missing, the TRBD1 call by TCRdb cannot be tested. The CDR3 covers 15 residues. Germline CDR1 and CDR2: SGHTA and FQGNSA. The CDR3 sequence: CASSLTGTANSPLHF.

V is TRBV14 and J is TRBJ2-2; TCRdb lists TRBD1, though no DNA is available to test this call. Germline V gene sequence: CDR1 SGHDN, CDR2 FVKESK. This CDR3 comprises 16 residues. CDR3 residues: CASSQERQGNTGELFF.

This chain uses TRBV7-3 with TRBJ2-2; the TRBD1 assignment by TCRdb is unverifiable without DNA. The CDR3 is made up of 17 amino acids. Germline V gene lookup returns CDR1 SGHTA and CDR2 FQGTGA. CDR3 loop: CASSLSEDRGPTGELFF.

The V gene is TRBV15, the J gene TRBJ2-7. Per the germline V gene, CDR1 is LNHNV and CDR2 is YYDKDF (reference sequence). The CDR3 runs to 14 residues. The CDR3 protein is CATSRVGRSYEQYF.

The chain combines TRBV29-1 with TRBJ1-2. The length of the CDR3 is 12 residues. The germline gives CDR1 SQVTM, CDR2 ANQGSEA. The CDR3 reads CSVGSPSYGYTF.

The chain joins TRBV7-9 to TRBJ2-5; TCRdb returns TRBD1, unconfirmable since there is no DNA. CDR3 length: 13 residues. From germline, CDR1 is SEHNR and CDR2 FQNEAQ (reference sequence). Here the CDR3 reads CASSATGRSAQYF.

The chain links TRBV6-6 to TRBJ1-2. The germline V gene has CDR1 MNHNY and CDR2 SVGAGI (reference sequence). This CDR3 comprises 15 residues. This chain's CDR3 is CASSYSPQVNYGYTF.

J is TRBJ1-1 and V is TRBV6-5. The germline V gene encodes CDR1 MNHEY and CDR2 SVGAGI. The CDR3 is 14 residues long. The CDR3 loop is CASSYSEGTTEAFF.

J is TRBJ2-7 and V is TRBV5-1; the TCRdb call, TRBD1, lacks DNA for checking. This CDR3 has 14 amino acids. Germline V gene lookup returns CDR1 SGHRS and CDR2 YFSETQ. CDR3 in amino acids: CASSLSSGGYEQYF.

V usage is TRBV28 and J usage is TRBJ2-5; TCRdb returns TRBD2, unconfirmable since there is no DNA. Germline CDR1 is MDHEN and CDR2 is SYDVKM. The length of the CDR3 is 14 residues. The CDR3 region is CASSLEREQETQYF.

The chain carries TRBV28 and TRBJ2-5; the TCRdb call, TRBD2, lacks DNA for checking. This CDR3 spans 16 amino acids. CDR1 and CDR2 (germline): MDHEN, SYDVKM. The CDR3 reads CASSFLGLAEGETQYF.

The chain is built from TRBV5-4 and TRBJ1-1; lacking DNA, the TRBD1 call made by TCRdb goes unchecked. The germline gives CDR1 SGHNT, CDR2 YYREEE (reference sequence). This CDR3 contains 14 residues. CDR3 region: CASSRRQMNTEAFF.

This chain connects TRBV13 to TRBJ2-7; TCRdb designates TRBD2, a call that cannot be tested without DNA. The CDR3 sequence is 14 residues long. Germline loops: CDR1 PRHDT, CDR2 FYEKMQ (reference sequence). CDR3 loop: CASRTRVAAYEQYF.

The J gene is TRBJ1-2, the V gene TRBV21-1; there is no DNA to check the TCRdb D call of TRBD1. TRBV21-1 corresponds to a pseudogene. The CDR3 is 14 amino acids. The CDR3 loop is CASSSGGITNGYTF.

This CDR3 is CATSWANEQFF. J is TRBJ2-1 and V is TRBV5-4. Germline CDR1 SGHNT, CDR2 YYREEE (reference sequence). The CDR3 consists of 11 residues.

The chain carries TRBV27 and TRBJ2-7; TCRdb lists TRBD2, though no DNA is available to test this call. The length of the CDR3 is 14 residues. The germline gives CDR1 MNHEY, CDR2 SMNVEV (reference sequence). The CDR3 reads CASSLGGLPYEQYF.

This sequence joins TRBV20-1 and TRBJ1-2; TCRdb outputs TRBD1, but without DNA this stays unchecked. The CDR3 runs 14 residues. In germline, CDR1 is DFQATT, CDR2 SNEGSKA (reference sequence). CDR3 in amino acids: CSARGGRANYGYTF.

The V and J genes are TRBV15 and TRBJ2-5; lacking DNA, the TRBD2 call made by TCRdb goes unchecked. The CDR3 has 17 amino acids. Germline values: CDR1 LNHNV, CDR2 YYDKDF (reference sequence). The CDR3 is CATSSRLAGGVQETQYF.

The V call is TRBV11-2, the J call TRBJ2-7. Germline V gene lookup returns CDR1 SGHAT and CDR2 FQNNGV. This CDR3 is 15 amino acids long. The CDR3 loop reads CASSLDLAETYEQYF. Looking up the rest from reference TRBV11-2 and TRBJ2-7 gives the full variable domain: EAGVAQSPRYKIIEKRQSVAFWCNPISGHATLYWYQQILGQGPKLLIQFQNNGVVDDSQLPKDRFSAERLKGVDSTLKIQPAKLEDSAVYLCASSLDLAETYEQYFGPGTRLTVT.

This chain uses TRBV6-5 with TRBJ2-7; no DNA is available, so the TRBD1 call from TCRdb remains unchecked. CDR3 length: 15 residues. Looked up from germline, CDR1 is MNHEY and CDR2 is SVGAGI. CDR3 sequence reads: CASRGPGQGTYEQYF.

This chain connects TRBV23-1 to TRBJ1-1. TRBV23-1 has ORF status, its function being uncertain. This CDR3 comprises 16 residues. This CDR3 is CASSLGTLVKNTEAFF.

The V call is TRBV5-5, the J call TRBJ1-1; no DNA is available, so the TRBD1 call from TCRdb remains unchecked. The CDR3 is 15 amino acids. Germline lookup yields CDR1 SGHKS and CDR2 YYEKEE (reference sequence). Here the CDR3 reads CASSLEDRADTEAFF.

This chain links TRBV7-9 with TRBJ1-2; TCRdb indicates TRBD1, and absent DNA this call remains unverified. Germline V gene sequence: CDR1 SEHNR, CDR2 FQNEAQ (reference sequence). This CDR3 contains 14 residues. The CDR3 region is CASSTGQGSYGYTF.

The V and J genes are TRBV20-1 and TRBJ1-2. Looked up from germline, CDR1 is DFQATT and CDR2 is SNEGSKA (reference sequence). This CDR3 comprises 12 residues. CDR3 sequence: CSARDGMDGYTF.